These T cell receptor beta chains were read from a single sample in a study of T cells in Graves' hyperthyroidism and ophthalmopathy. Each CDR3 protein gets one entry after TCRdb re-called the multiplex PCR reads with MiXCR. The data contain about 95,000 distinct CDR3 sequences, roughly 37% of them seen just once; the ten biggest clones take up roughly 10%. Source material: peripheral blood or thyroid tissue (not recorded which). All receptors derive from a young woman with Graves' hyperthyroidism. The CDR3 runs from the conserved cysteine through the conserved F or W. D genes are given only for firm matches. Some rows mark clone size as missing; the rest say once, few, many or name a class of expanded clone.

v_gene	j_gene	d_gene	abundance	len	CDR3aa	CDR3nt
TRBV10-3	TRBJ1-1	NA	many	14	CAIRSRRGGTEAFF	TGTGCCATCAGAAGCCGACGGGGTGGCACTGAAGCTTTCTTT
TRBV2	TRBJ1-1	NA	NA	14	CASKIGQSNTEAFF	TGTGCCAGCAAAATAGGACAGTCGAACACTGAAGCTTTCTTT
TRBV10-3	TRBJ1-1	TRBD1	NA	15	CAISRSGQGRAEAFF	TGTGCCATCAGTCGCTCGGGACAGGGGAGGGCTGAAGCTTTCTTT
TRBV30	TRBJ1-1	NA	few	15	CAWSKKAGLNTEAFF	TGTGCCTGGAGTAAAAAAGCAGGACTGAACACTGAAGCTTTCTTT
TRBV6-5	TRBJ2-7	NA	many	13	CASSLTDSYEQYF	TGTGCCAGCAGTCTCACTGACTCCTACGAGCAGTACTTC
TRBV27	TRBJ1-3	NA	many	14	CASRSLGARNTIYF	TGTGCCAGCCGATCTCTGGGGGCGAGGAACACCATATATTTT
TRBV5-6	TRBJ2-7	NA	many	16	CASARRRGATSYEQYF	TGTGCCAGCGCCCGACGACGGGGAGCGACCTCCTACGAGCAGTACTTC
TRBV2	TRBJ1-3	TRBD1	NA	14	CASSLQGNGYTIYF	TGTGCCAGCAGTCTACAGGGGAATGGCTACACCATATATTTT
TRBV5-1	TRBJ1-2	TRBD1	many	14	CASSFDRGSYGYTF	TGCGCCAGCAGCTTTGACAGGGGATCCTATGGCTACACCTTC
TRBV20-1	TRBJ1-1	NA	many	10	CSASRPEAFF	TGCAGTGCTAGTAGACCTGAAGCTTTCTTT
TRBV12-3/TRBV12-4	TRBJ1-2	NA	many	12	CASSGRTYGYTF	TGTGCCAGCAGCGGACGGACTTATGGCTACACCTTC
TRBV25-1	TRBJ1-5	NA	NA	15	CASSESALSNQPQHF	TGTGCCAGCAGTGAATCAGCGTTGAGCAATCAGCCCCAGCATTTT
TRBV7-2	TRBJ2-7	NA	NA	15	CAIGTGPGIGYEQYF	TGTGCCATCGGCACCGGACCGGGAATAGGCTACGAGCAGTACTTC
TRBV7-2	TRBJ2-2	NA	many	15	CASSLSYSNTGELFF	TGTGCCAGCAGCTTATCCTACAGCAACACCGGGGAGCTGTTTTTT
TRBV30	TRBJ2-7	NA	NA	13	CAWSRGGYYEQYF	TGTGCCTGGAGTAGGGGTGGTTACTACGAGCAGTACTTC
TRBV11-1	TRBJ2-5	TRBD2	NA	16	CASSTPKREAQETQYF	TGTGCCAGCAGCACTCCAAAGCGGGAGGCACAAGAGACCCAGTACTTC
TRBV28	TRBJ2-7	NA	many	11	CARETVYEQYF	TGTGCCAGAGAGACGGTTTACGAGCAGTACTTC
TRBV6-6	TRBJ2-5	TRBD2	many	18	CASSFGLAGTRIEETQYF	TGTGCCAGCAGTTTTGGACTAGCGGGTACCCGAATCGAAGAGACCCAGTACTTC
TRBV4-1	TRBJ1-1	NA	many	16	CASSQGTDGSAGRAFF	TGCGCCAGCAGCCAAGGGACAGACGGTTCCGCGGGTAGAGCTTTCTTT
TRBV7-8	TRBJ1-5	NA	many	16	CATSELVGLGNQPQHF	TGTGCCACCTCCGAACTCGTGGGTTTAGGGAATCAGCCCCAGCATTTT
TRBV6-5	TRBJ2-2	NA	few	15	CASSVGQANTGELFF	TGTGCCAGCAGCGTGGGCCAGGCTAACACCGGGGAGCTGTTTTTT
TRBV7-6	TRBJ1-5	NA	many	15	CASSPETGSSQPQHF	TGTGCCAGCAGCCCCGAGACAGGTTCGTCTCAGCCCCAGCATTTT
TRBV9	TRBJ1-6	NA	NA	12	CASGAPSSPLHF	TGTGCCAGCGGCGCTCCGAGTTCACCCCTCCACTTT
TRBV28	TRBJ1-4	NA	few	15	CASSSLRQVNEKLFF	TGTGCCAGCAGTTCCTTGCGACAGGTCAATGAAAAACTGTTTTTT
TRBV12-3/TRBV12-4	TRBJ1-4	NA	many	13	CASRPGTNEKLFF	TGTGCCAGCCGGCCGGGAACTAATGAAAAACTGTTTTTT
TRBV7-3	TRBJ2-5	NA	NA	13	CASSVRFQEAQYF	TGTGCCAGCAGTGTCAGATTCCAAGAGGCCCAGTACTTC
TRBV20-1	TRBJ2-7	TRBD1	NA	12	CSARGTGLRQYF	TGCAGTGCTAGGGGGACAGGGCTACGGCAGTACTTC